This entry is about one T cell receptor (beta chain). Its antigen is still unknown. The sample is drawn from a study of cytomegalovirus exposure and HLA in healthy donors. Study results and limitations: In a later analysis, a missense DCLRE1C variant was linked to TCR beta V- and J-gene trimming. The number of N-insertions in an Asian-associated ancestry cluster was reportedly below the roughly 620-donor mean in a later analysis. The study flagged some 170 TCR beta chains as cytomegalovirus-associated.

60 Vbeta and 13 Jbeta primers were used in PCR. Sequencing was performed with immunoSEQ multiplex PCR; in TCRdb, only in-frame clones are kept and a portion is missing. Its listing shows approximately 82,000 clones. The TCR was taken from a woman in her sixties or seventies in good health and CMV-seronegative. The sequenced sample consisted of PBMCs.

The CDR3 nucleotides read TGTGCCAGCAGCCAAAACAGGGGTTATGGCTACACCTTC. Translating it yields CASSQNRGYGYTF. The gene calls are TRBV4-2 and TRBJ1-2, with 7 bases that match TRBD1. J was trimmed by 5 bases and V by 2 bases; bases with no gene match: 2. Germline assignment: CDR1 LGHNA and CDR2 YNFKEQ. The length of the CDR3 is 13 residues.